Shown below are 17 T cell receptor beta chains from a single sample sequenced in a study of blood T cell repertoires in COVID-19. Measured with immunoSEQ multiplex PCR; TCRdb has only the in-frame clones, and not every one. The sample includes approximately 76,000 clones, roughly four fifths seen only once; the top ten take 11%. The sample was peripheral blood. The origin of the receptors is a man in his fifties with acute or convalescent COVID-19.

This chain uses TRBV28 with TRBJ1-2; 9 bases match TRBD1. In germline, CDR1 is MDHEN, CDR2 SYDVKM. The CDR3 runs 14 residues. V gave up 6 bases and J gave up 2 bases; unmatched junction bases: 4. The CDR3 bases are TGTGCCAGCAGACCCGGACAGGGGAACTATGGCTACACCTTC. This translates into CASRPGQGNYGYTF.

The rearrangement joins TRBV5-1 to TRBJ2-5; 12 nucleotides line up with TRBD2. J lost 2 bases, V lost 0 bases, and 11 bases had no gene match. This CDR3 has 19 amino acids. The germline V gene has CDR1 SGHRS and CDR2 YFSETQ. The CDR3 DNA sequence: TGCGCCAGCAGCTTGGCCAGGGGACTAGCGGGTTTGGAACAAGAGACCCAGTACTTC. Translation: CASSLARGLAGLEQETQYF. Combining the CDR3 with reference TRBV5-1 and TRBJ2-5 gives the whole variable domain KAGVTQTPRYLIKTRGQQVTLSCSPISGHRSVSWYQQTPGQGLQFLFEYFSETQRNKGNFPGRFSGRQFSNSRSEMNVSTLELGDSALYLCASSLARGLAGLEQETQYFGPGTRLLVL.

The genes are TRBV7-2 and TRBJ1-5; D not certain. The CDR3 length is 13 residues. Trimming shortened V by 4 bases and J by 0 bases, and 4 bases separated the two germline ends. Germline CDR1 SGHTA, CDR2 FQGNSA. CDR3 bases: TGTGCCAGCAGCTCGTATAGCAATCAGCCCCAGCATTTT. This translates into CASSSYSNQPQHF.

J is TRBJ1-2 and V is TRBV7-9; maybe TRBD1 (5 bases). The CDR3 loop spans 14 amino acids. Germline values: CDR1 SEHNR, CDR2 FQNEAQ (reference sequence). Trimming pared 4 bases from V and 0 bases from J, leaving 9 bases between. The DNA of the CDR3 is TGTGCCAGCAGCTGGGCAGGGACTAACTATGGCTACACCTTC. Its protein product is CASSWAGTNYGYTF.

The V gene is TRBV4-2, the J gene TRBJ2-1, with D possibly TRBD2 on 6 matching bases. The V gene's germline CDR1 is LGHNA and CDR2 YNFKEQ. The CDR3 spans 15 residues. V dropped 4 bases and J dropped 5 bases, with 15 bases sitting between them. The CDR3 DNA follows: TGTGCCAGCAGCCGCGGGGCTAGCGAGCACAATGAGCAGTTCTTC. Amino acid sequence: CASSRGASEHNEQFF.

The chain employs TRBV28 and TRBJ1-2, with TRBD1 as a possible D gene (6 bases). CDR1 and CDR2 (germline): MDHEN, SYDVKM. Trimming cost V 5 bases and J 8 bases, with 21 bases left between them. CDR3 length equals 15 residues. CDR3 loop: CASSTLGEGGRGYTF. The CDR3 DNA sequence: TGTGCCAGCAGTACCCTCGGGGAGGGGGGCCGAGGCTACACCTTC.

This chain uses TRBV7-8 with TRBJ1-5; 7 bases match TRBD1. Germline CDR1 SGHVS, CDR2 FQNEAQ. The CDR3 is 13 amino acids. J lost 4 bases, V lost 5 bases, and 2 bases had no gene match. CDR3 in amino acids: CASSGDRNQPQHF. In DNA form, the CDR3 reads TGTGCCAGCAGCGGGGACAGAAATCAGCCCCAGCATTTT.

The chain combines TRBV7-3 with TRBJ2-2; unclear D gene. The V end lost 1 base, the J end lost 0 bases, and 6 bases lay between the germline ends. This CDR3 has 15 residues. Germline CDR1 and CDR2: SGHTA and FQGTGA. Here the CDR3 DNA reads TGTGCCAGCAGCTTAATCGGGTCGAACACCGGGGAGCTGTTTTTT. The encoded protein is CASSLIGSNTGELFF.

V and J are TRBV7-9 and TRBJ1-1; D gene unclear. CDR3 length: 14 amino acids. Germline CDR1 reads SEHNR; CDR2 reads FQNEAQ (reference sequence). V gave up 0 bases and J gave up 1 base, with 6 bases separating them. CDR3 amino acids: CASSLAVRNTEAFF. The CDR3 coding sequence is TGTGCCAGCAGCTTAGCGGTCAGGAACACTGAAGCTTTCTTT.

V is TRBV18 and J is TRBJ1-1; 7 positions agree with TRBD1. The junction had 3 bases not matched to a gene; V was cut back by 6 bases and J by 2 bases. CDR1 and CDR2 (germline): KGHSH, LQKENI. The CDR3 spans 13 residues. The CDR3 DNA reads as TGTGCCAGCTCCCGACAGGGAAACACTGAAGCTTTCTTT. It specifies CASSRQGNTEAFF.

The chain links TRBV7-9 to TRBJ1-4; D gene uncertain. The CDR3 covers 12 residues. Trimming left V 2 bases short and J 8 bases short, with 6 bases between. Per the germline V gene, CDR1 is SEHNR and CDR2 is FQNEAQ (reference sequence). The CDR3 nucleotides read TGTGCCAGCAGCTTATCCGGGGAAAAACTGTTTTTT. It encodes CASSLSGEKLFF.

This chain connects TRBV5-1 to TRBJ1-1; possible D gene TRBD1, 5 bases. Trimming stripped 6 bases from V and 5 bases from J, with 8 bases between. The germline gives CDR1 SGHRS, CDR2 YFSETQ. CDR3 size: 11 residues. In nucleotides, the CDR3 is TGCGCCAGCACGGGGGAAACTGAAGCTTTCTTT. Its translation is CASTGETEAFF.

The chain has TRBV7-2 and TRBJ1-1; 7 bases are a match to TRBD1. Germline lookup yields CDR1 SGHTA and CDR2 FQGNSA. This CDR3 contains 13 residues. V lost 5 bases, J lost 11 bases, and 11 bases stayed unmatched. The CDR3 nucleotides are TGTGCCAGCAGCCCTCGACAGGGCCCGATTGCTTTCTTT. Translated: CASSPRQGPIAFF. Full variable domain (missing parts from reference TRBV7-2 and TRBJ1-1): GAGVSQSPSNKVTEKGKDVELRCDPISGHTALYWYRQSLGQGLEFLIYFQGNSAPDKSGLPSDRFSAERTGGSVSTLTIQRTQQEDSAVYLCASSPRQGPIAFFGQGTRLTVV.

As concerns this clone: One end of the junction fails to match germline, which may point to a read error. This CDR3 is CASSLGSGILTF. The DNA of the CDR3 is TGTGCCAGCAGCTTAGGGTCAGGGATACTTACTTTT. The chain combines TRBV7-2 with TRBJ1-5; D perhaps matches TRBD1 (5 bases). Germline V lookup: CDR1 SGHTA, CDR2 FQGNSA. This CDR3 comprises 12 residues.

The chain recombines TRBV18 with TRBJ1-5, with D possibly TRBD1 on 5 matching bases. V gave up 6 bases and J gave up 5 bases, with 11 bases separating them. There are 13 residues in the CDR3. CDR1 and CDR2 from the germline V gene are KGHSH and LQKENI. The CDR3 region has the DNA TGTGCCAGCTCCCCCGACAGTTATCAGCCCCAGCATTTT. Encoded protein: CASSPDSYQPQHF.

There are a few counts of this clone. The chain has TRBV19 and TRBJ2-7, with D hard to call. This CDR3 is 13 amino acids long. Germline V lookup: CDR1 LNHDA, CDR2 SQIVND (reference sequence). Trimming cost V 9 bases and J 1 base, with 13 bases left between them. This CDR3 reads CASKAPSSYEQYF. For the CDR3, the DNA is TGTGCCAGCAAAGCACCTTCATCCTACGAGCAGTACTTC.

The genes are TRBV6-5 and TRBJ2-7, with D maybe TRBD2 (6 bases). The V gene's germline CDR1 is MNHEY and CDR2 SVGAGI. Deletions cut 1 base from V and 0 bases from J, with 10 bases between. The CDR3 is made up of 15 amino acids. The chain's CDR3 is CASSYYGTDSYEQYF. The CDR3 DNA is TGTGCCAGCAGTTACTACGGGACTGACTCCTACGAGCAGTACTTC.